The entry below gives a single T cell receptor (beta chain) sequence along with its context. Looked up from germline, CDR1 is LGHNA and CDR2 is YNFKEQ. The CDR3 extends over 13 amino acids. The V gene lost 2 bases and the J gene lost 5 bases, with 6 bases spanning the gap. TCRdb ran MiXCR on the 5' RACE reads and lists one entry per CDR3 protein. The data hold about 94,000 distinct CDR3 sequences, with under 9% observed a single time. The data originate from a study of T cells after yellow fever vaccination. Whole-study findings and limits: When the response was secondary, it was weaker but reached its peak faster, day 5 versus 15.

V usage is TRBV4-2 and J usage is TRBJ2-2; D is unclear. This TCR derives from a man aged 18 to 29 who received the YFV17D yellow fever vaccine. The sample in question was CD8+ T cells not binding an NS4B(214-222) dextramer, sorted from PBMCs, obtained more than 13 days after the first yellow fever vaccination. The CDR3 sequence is CASSQTQTGELFF. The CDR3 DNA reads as TGTGCCAGCAGCCAAACACAGACCGGGGAGCTGTTTTTT.